These T cell receptor beta chains were read from a single sample in a study of blood T cell repertoires in COVID-19. The assay was immunoSEQ multiplex PCR, and TCRdb's table has in-frame clones only and misses some. The data contain 95,000 to 150,000 clones, 80% of them singletons. The sequencing input was peripheral blood. The source is a man aged 55 to 69 with active or convalescent COVID-19. Both conserved end residues are part of each CDR3. The D gene is left open where the match is weak. Clone size is shown for a subset of rows, as once, few, many or a class of expanded clone.

D	size	V	J	CDR3	DNA
.	once	TRBV19	TRBJ1-1	CATSGDLNTEAFF	TGTGCCACGTCCGGCGACTTGAACACTGAAGCTTTCTTT
.	.	TRBV25-1	TRBJ1-4	CASSESSGATNEKLFF	TGTGCCAGCAGTGAATCATCGGGGGCAACTAATGAAAAACTGTTTTTT
.	.	TRBV7-7	TRBJ2-3	CASSPGHTSTDTQYF	TGTGCCAGTTCCCCGGGACACACTAGCACAGATACGCAGTATTTT
.	.	TRBV10-3	TRBJ1-2	CATQPGQAYGYTF	TGTGCCACTCAACCGGGACAAGCCTATGGCTACACCTTC
.	.	TRBV12-2	TRBJ1-5	CASRTSKCRNQPQHF	TGTGCAAGTCGCACATCGAAGTGCCGCAATCAGCCCCAGCATTTT
TRBD1	.	TRBV7-3	TRBJ2-5	CASSLGTAQETQYF	TGTGCCAGCAGCTTAGGGACAGCTCAAGAGACCCAGTACTTC
TRBD1	.	TRBV11-3	TRBJ2-7	CASSLRPGGSRDYEQYF	TGTGCCAGCAGCTTACGTCCAGGGGGTTCCCGGGACTACGAGCAGTACTTC
.	many	TRBV5-1	TRBJ2-7	CASSLRGSYEQYF	TGCGCCAGCAGCTTGAGGGGGTCCTACGAGCAGTACTTC
.	once	TRBV18	TRBJ1-6	CASSPLAGTYNSPLHF	TGTGCCAGCTCACCACTCGCAGGGACCTATAATTCACCCCTCCACTTT
.	.	TRBV4-3	TRBJ2-1	CASSLSDREQFF	TGCGCCAGCAGCCTCTCAGACAGAGAGCAGTTCTTC
TRBD1	.	TRBV28	TRBJ1-3	CASSSPRYRGGNTIYF	TGTGCCAGCAGTTCCCCCCGCTACAGGGGGGGAAACACCATATATTTT
.	.	TRBV11-2	TRBJ2-7	CASRTRGEQYF	TGTGCCAGCAGGACCAGGGGCGAGCAGTACTTC
.	once	TRBV6-2/TRBV6-3	TRBJ2-1	CASSPSDSYNEQFF	TGTGCCAGCAGTCCGTCGGACAGCTACAATGAGCAGTTCTTC
.	.	TRBV11-1	TRBJ2-5	CASSLNPGHNQETQYF	TGTGCCAGCAGCCTAAACCCGGGACACAACCAAGAGACCCAGTACTTC